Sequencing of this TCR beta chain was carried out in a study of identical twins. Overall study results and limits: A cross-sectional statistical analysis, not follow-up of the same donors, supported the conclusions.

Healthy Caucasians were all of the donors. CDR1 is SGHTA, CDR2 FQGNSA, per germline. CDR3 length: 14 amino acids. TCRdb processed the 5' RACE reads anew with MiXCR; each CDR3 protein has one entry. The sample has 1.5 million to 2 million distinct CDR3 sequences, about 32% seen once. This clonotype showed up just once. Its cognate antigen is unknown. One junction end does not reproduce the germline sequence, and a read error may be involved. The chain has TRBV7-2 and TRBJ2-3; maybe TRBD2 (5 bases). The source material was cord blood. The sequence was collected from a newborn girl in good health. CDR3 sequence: CASSFQASTDTQSF. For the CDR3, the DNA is TGTGCCAGCAGCTTCCAGGCTAGCACAGATACGCAGTCTTTT.